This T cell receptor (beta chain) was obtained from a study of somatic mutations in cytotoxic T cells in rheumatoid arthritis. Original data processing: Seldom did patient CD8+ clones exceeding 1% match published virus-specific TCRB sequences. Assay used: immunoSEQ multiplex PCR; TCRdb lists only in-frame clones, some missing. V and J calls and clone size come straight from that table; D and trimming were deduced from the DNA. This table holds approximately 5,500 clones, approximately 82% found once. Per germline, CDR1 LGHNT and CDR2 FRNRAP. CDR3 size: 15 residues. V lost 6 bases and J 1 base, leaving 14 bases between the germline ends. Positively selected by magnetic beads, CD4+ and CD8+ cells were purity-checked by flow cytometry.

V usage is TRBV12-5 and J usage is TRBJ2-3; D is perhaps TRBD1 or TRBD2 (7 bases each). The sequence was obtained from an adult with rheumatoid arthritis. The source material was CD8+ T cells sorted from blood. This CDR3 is CASGPGGGGTDTQYF. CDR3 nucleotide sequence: TGTGCTAGTGGCCCAGGGGGGGGAGGCACAGATACGCAGTATTTT.